The 21 T cell receptor beta chains listed next were all sequenced from one sample in a study of neurological immune-mediated disorders. TCRdb recomputed calls from the 5' RACE reads with MiXCR, one row per CDR3 protein. Among tens of thousands of distinct CDR3 sequences, 2% to 3% were seen once, and the ten largest hold more than 0.95%. Material: PBMCs. The receptors here all came from a woman in her 30s with multiple sclerosis.

In its sample, this clonotype was seen many times. The gene calls are TRBV5-1 and TRBJ2-7; D is tentatively TRBD1 or TRBD2 (5 bases each). This CDR3 contains 13 residues. CDR1 is SGHRS and CDR2 is YFSETQ in the germline V gene. Trimming shortened V by 6 bases and J by 0 bases, and 10 bases separated the two germline ends. DNA of the CDR3: TGCGCCAGCAACGAGGGGAGCTCCTACGAGCAGTACTTC. Its protein is CASNEGSSYEQYF.

The V and J genes are TRBV4-3 and TRBJ1-5; no definite D call. Germline values: CDR1 LGHNA, CDR2 YSLEER. Between the trimmed V and J ends, which lost 0 bases and 6 bases, there was a span of 12 bases. CDR3 length: 15 residues. CDR3 sequence reads: CASSQDLGVPQPQHF. The CDR3 DNA reads as TGCGCCAGCAGCCAAGATCTCGGGGTGCCTCAGCCCCAGCATTTT.

This clonotype was recorded many times. The chain carries TRBV6-5 and TRBJ2-1; D gene unclear. This CDR3 region has 14 residues. Deletions cut 0 bases from V and 6 bases from J, with 9 bases between. Germline-derived CDR1 and CDR2 are MNHEY and SVGAGI. The CDR3 coding sequence is TGTGCCAGCAGTTACTCTAAACCCACCAATGAGCAGTTCTTC. It is translated as CASSYSKPTNEQFF.

There are many counts of this clonotype. Here the CDR3 reads CASSVSGGKNTIYF. The CDR3 DNA sequence: TGTGCCAGCAGTGTTTCAGGGGGCAAAAACACCATATATTTT. This chain links TRBV25-1 with TRBJ1-3; 8 nucleotides align to TRBD1. The trim removed 4 bases at V and 6 bases at J, leaving 5 bases unmatched. Germline V gene data show CDR1 as MGHDK and CDR2 as SYGVNS. This CDR3 comprises 14 residues.

This clonotype has at least ten counts. The rearrangement links TRBV29-1 to TRBJ2-2, with D perhaps matching TRBD2 (6 bases). Trimming left V 6 bases short and J 4 bases short, with 12 bases between. The CDR3 is 13 residues long. From germline, CDR1 is SQVTM and CDR2 ANQGSEA. The chain's CDR3 is CSVGTELTGELFF. CDR3 nucleotide sequence: TGCAGCGTCGGGACTGAACTCACCGGGGAGCTGTTTTTT.

This clonotype came up many times. CDR3 DNA: TGTGCCAGCCACAGGGGGGGTCTGGGTACTGAAGCTTTCTTT. Translated: CASHRGGLGTEAFF. The rearrangement joins TRBV12-3 or TRBV12-4 to TRBJ1-1; TRBD1 matches 8 bases. The CDR3 is 14 amino acids. Trimming cost V 8 bases and J 5 bases; bases outside gene matches: 10.

This clonotype was seen repeatedly, ten times or more. V gene TRBV5-8 combines with J gene TRBJ1-2; 10 bases align to TRBD1. The CDR3 sequence is 17 residues long. CDR1 is SGHTS and CDR2 is YDEGEE in the germline V gene. The ends lost 5 bases at V and 4 bases at J; junction bases unmatched: 14. CDR3 residues: CASRPGTGAKVGYGYTF. The CDR3 DNA reads as TGTGCCAGCAGACCAGGGACAGGGGCAAAAGTCGGCTATGGCTACACCTTC.

This clonotype was seen many times. The chain joins TRBV20-1 to TRBJ2-5; D gene ambiguous. The V gene's germline CDR1 is DFQATT and CDR2 SNEGSKA (reference sequence). Trimming pared 5 bases from V and 5 bases from J, leaving 12 bases between. CDR3 length equals 12 residues. As DNA, the CDR3 is TGCAGTGCTCGGACCTTTCCGGAGACCCAGTACTTC. This gives the protein CSARTFPETQYF.

J is TRBJ2-3 and V is TRBV11-2, with 10 bases lining up with TRBD2. V gave up 5 bases and J gave up 2 bases; unmatched junction bases: 4. The CDR3 length is 15 residues. CDR1 and CDR2 from the germline V gene are SGHAT and FQNNGV. For the CDR3, the DNA is TGTGCCAGCAGCCCCGGGACTAGCGCCACAGATACGCAGTATTTT. As protein: CASSPGTSATDTQYF.

This clonotype was recorded at least ten times. The chain has TRBV12-3 or TRBV12-4 and TRBJ1-1; a weak D match, TRBD1 (6 bases). V was clipped by 5 bases and J by 6 bases, with 13 bases between them. This CDR3 has 13 amino acids. The CDR3 DNA is TGTGCCAGCAGTCACCGGGACACACCTGAAGCTTTCTTT. Protein product: CASSHRDTPEAFF.

In its sample, this clonotype was seen many times. The gene calls are TRBV5-1 and TRBJ2-7; 8 bases line up with TRBD2. The CDR3 length is 14 residues. Germline CDR1 reads SGHRS; CDR2 reads YFSETQ. The ends lost 4 bases at V and 0 bases at J; junction bases unmatched: 3. CDR3 bases: TGCGCCAGCAGCACTAGCGGTAGCTCCTACGAGCAGTACTTC. This encodes CASSTSGSSYEQYF.

This clonotype was detected ten times or more. The rearrangement joins TRBV7-2 to TRBJ1-5; maybe TRBD1 (5 bases). Germline CDR1 and CDR2: SGHTA and FQGNSA. Deletions cut 1 base from V and 0 bases from J, with 13 bases between. The CDR3 contains 17 residues. The CDR3 spells CASSLEGPPYSNQPQHF. As DNA, the CDR3 is TGTGCCAGCAGCTTAGAGGGACCTCCTTATAGCAATCAGCCCCAGCATTTT.

This clonotype occurred many times. The rearrangement joins TRBV5-5 to TRBJ1-2; 9 bases agree with TRBD1. After removal of 2 bases from V and 8 bases from J, the junction contained 7 bases not matched to a gene. Germline V gene sequence: CDR1 SGHKS, CDR2 YYEKEE (reference sequence). This CDR3 has 14 amino acids. The CDR3 nucleotides read TGTGCCAGCAGCTTTACAACAGGGGGCGAAGGCTACACCTTC. Its translation is CASSFTTGGEGYTF.

The table lists this clonotype with many counts. The chain employs TRBV5-1 and TRBJ1-1; TRBD1 is a possible D gene (5 bases). This CDR3 has 16 amino acids. V gave up 0 bases and J gave up 1 base, with 13 bases separating them. Per germline, CDR1 SGHRS and CDR2 YFSETQ. Here the CDR3 reads CASSLVPGSSNTEAFF. The DNA of the CDR3 is TGCGCCAGCAGCTTGGTCCCAGGGTCCTCGAACACTGAAGCTTTCTTT.

This clonotype has a count of ten or more. The chain carries TRBV5-1 and TRBJ1-2; 7 positions match TRBD1. The CDR3 spans 14 residues. Trimming at V came to 3 bases and at J to 8 bases, leaving 10 bases not matched to a gene. The germline V gene has CDR1 SGHRS and CDR2 YFSETQ. CDR3 in DNA: TGCGCCAGCAGCTCAGGGGGTGTCCGGTTAGGCTACACCTTC. Its protein is CASSSGGVRLGYTF.

This clonotype was seen at least ten times. The gene calls are TRBV4-3 and TRBJ1-2, with D maybe TRBD1 (5 bases). The germline gives CDR1 LGHNA, CDR2 YSLEER. The CDR3 is made up of 15 amino acids. Trimming took 0 bases from V and 2 from J, leaving 10 bases between them. CDR3 in DNA: TGCGCCAGCAGCCAAGATTATCCAGGGAACTATGGCTACACCTTC. Residues: CASSQDYPGNYGYTF.

This clonotype was observed many times. The rearrangement uses TRBV10-2 and TRBJ2-7; perhaps TRBD1 as D (5 bases). This CDR3 is built from 13 residues. CDR1 and CDR2 (germline): WSHSY, SAAADI. The V gene lost 6 bases and the J gene lost 2 bases, with 11 bases spanning the gap. The CDR3 sequence: CASSADTAYEQYF. DNA for the CDR3: TGCGCCAGCAGCGCGGACACCGCCTACGAGCAGTACTTC.

The genes are TRBV21-1 and TRBJ2-7; TRBD2 is taken as the D call from the table, unchecked against the DNA. TRBV21-1 is marked as a pseudogene. The CDR3 runs 19 residues. CDR3 in DNA: TGTGCCATTGCAAGGGAGCAGCCAGACACCCGAAAAGAGCCCTACGAGCAGTACTTC. Its translation: CAIAREQPDTRKEPYEQYF.

Concerning this clonotype itself: A much larger clonotype is one base distant, so this may be a read error. The chain recombines TRBV6-5 with TRBJ1-1; D unresolved. The CDR3 is 16 amino acids. CDR1 is MNHEY and CDR2 is SVGAGI in the germline V gene. Trimming shortened V by 5 bases and J by 0 bases, and 16 bases separated the two germline ends. CDR3 sequence: CASSKKGPSMNTEAFF. The CDR3 region has the DNA TGTGCCAGCAGTAAGAAAGGGCCCAGCATGAACACTGAAGCTTTCTTT.

The table lists this clonotype with many counts. V gene TRBV6-2 or TRBV6-3 combines with J gene TRBJ1-1; TRBD1 aligns across 9 bases. Unmatched junction bases numbered 11, after V lost 6 bases and J lost 3 bases. Germline-derived CDR1 and CDR2 are MNHEY and SVGEGT. The CDR3 sequence is 16 residues long. In nucleotides, the CDR3 is TGTGCCAGCAGCCGTCCCGGGACAGGGACGGACACTGAAGCTTTCTTT. Encoded protein: CASSRPGTGTDTEAFF.

This clonotype was seen repeatedly, ten times or more. The V gene is TRBV9, the J gene TRBJ2-7; 9 positions match TRBD1. The CDR3 extends over 14 amino acids. The V gene's germline CDR1 is SGDLS and CDR2 YYNGEE. V dropped 3 bases and J dropped 6; count of bases not matched to a gene: 7. CDR3 in DNA: TGTGCCAGCAGCGATTGGGGACAGGGAGGCGAGCAGTACTTC. This translates into CASSDWGQGGEQYF.